This is a list of T cell receptor beta chains from one sample in a study of blood T cell repertoires in COVID-19. Method: immunoSEQ multiplex PCR; TCRdb's copy keeps in-frame clones and lacks some. The sample has about 170,000 clones, around 85% seen once. Sequencing was performed on peripheral blood. The receptors stem from a woman aged 80 or older with COVID-19, enrolled during active disease. Both conserved end residues are part of each CDR3. The D gene is left open where the match is weak. Size is omitted from some rows. Given values are once, few, many or a class for expanded clones.

j_call | d_call | v_call | clone_size | cdr3_nt | cdr3_aa
TRBJ2-5 | TRBD2 | TRBV10-3 | - | TGTGCCATCAGTGAGTCGGCGACTAGCATCGAGACCCAGTACTTC | CAISESATSIETQYF
TRBJ2-5 | - | TRBV3-1/TRBV3-2 | - | TGTGCCAGCAGCCCCAACGTGGGGGGAAAAGAGACCCAGTACTTC | CASSPNVGGKETQYF
TRBJ1-5 | TRBD1 | TRBV12-3/TRBV12-4 | - | TGTGCCAGCAGTCCAGGGGGCAGTCAGCCCCAGCATTTT | CASSPGGSQPQHF
TRBJ2-3 | TRBD2 | TRBV7-9 | - | TGTGCCAGCCGGTGGGTAGCGGGAGAGGATACGCAGTATTTT | CASRWVAGEDTQYF
TRBJ1-5 | - | TRBV24-1 | - | TGTGCCACCAGTGAAAGCCCGGGGAATCAGCCCCAGCATTTT | CATSESPGNQPQHF
TRBJ2-1 | - | TRBV5-1 | - | TGCGCCAGCAGCCCCGCGGGCATCGGAGAGCAGTTCTTC | CASSPAGIGEQFF
TRBJ2-4 | TRBD2 | TRBV7-3 | - | TGTGCCAGCAGCCTCTTGGGCGGACTAGGGGTTCAGTACTTC | CASSLLGGLGVQYF
TRBJ1-1 | - | TRBV5-1 | - | TGCGCCAGCAGTTATGCAGGGAATTTGGGAACTGAAGCTTTCTTT | CASSYAGNLGTEAFF
TRBJ1-5 | TRBD1 | TRBV6-5 | - | TGTGCCAGCGGGAGGGGGGGACAGGCTCAGCCCCAGCATTTT | CASGRGGQAQPQHF
TRBJ2-7 | - | TRBV21-1 | - | TGTGCCAGCAGCAAAAAGCCCCACGAGCAGTACTTC | CASSKKPHEQYF
TRBJ2-7 | TRBD1 | TRBV5-5 | once | TGTGCCAGCAGCTTGGCCGGGACAGGGTACGAGCAGTACTTC | CASSLAGTGYEQYF
TRBJ1-1 | TRBD1 | TRBV3-1/TRBV3-2 | - | TGTGCCAGCCGGGACAGCGCCTTTAAAGTGGTTCCTTTCTTT | CASRDSAFKVVPFF
TRBJ2-7 | - | TRBV5-1 | once | TGCGCCACCAACGAGGGAAACGGCGAGCAGTACTTC | CATNEGNGEQYF
TRBJ2-1 | - | TRBV5-1 | - | TGCGCCAGCAGCTTAGGCGGGACGGGCGATGAGCAGTTCTTC | CASSLGGTGDEQFF
TRBJ1-3 | TRBD1 | TRBV19 | - | TGTGCCACCCGTGACAGGGGATTCTCTGGAAACACCATATATTTT | CATRDRGFSGNTIYF
TRBJ2-3 | TRBD2 | TRBV18 | - | TGTGCCAGCTCACCGAGGACTAGCGGGACGGATACGCAGTATTTT | CASSPRTSGTDTQYF
TRBJ1-2 | - | TRBV2 | - | TGTGCCAGCAGTTCCACAGAAGTCTATGGCTACACCTTC | CASSSTEVYGYTF
TRBJ1-2 | TRBD1 | TRBV5-1 | once | TGCGCCAGCAGCGGGACAGTATATGGCTACACCTTC | CASSGTVYGYTF
TRBJ2-7 | TRBD1 | TRBV25-1 | - | TGTGCCAGCAGTGACCGACAGGGAAGATACGAGCAGTACTTC | CASSDRQGRYEQYF
TRBJ2-7 | TRBD1 | TRBV27 | - | TGTGCCAGCAGTTTAAGGGGGACAGGGACCTACGAGCAGTACTTC | CASSLRGTGTYEQYF
TRBJ2-1 | - | TRBV14 | - | TGTGCCAGCAGCCAAGATCACGGGGGTCTCCCCTACAATGAGCAGTTCTTC | CASSQDHGGLPYNEQFF
TRBJ1-5 | - | TRBV18 | - | TGTGCCAGCTCTTGGACGAGCGGGCAGCCCCAGCATTTT | CASSWTSGQPQHF
TRBJ1-4 | - | TRBV7-8 | - | TGTGCCAGCAGCTTAGTGGGCAGGGCGGTAGGAAAACTGTTTTTT | CASSLVGRAVGKLFF
TRBJ2-3 | TRBD2 | TRBV4-2 | - | TGTGCCAGCAGCCAAGGCGTGAGCGGGGGAGATACGCAGTATTTT | CASSQGVSGGDTQYF
TRBJ1-2 | TRBD1 | TRBV19 | - | TGTGCCAGTAGTCCAACTCATGACAGGGGCTCTGGCTACACCTTC | CASSPTHDRGSGYTF
TRBJ1-1 | TRBD1 | TRBV5-4 | - | TGTGCCAGCAGCTTGGCGTGGGGACAGAAGGGGAACACTGAAGCTTTCTTT | CASSLAWGQKGNTEAFF
TRBJ1-1 | - | TRBV19 | - | TGTGCCAGTAATTACGGACTTGAAGCTTTCTTT | CASNYGLEAFF
TRBJ2-3 | TRBD1 | TRBV19 | - | TGTGCCAGTAGTACCACAGGGGATTACACAGATACGCAGTATTTT | CASSTTGDYTDTQYF
TRBJ1-2 | TRBD1 | TRBV29-1 | - | TGCAGCGGGGCAAAGACAGGGTCGATACCGACAAAATTC | CSGAKTGSIPTKF